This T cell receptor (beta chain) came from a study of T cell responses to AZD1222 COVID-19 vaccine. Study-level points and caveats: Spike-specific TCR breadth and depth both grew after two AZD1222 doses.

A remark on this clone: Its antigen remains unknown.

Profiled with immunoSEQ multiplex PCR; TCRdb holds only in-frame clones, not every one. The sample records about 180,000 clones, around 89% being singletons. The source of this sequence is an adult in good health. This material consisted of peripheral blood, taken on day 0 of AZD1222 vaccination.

The CDR3 nucleotides are TGTGCCAGCTCAGTACAGGGGGCGCGCGGTTTGCCTGACACAGATACGCAGTATTTT. It codes for CASSVQGARGLPDTDTQYF. This sequence joins TRBV18 and TRBJ2-3, with 9 bases that match TRBD1. This CDR3 has 19 amino acids. Trimming cost V 5 bases and J 2 bases; bases outside gene matches: 17. Germline CDR1 reads KGHSH; CDR2 reads LQKENI.